This T cell receptor beta chain was retrieved from a study of T cells in Graves' hyperthyroidism and ophthalmopathy. The study, taken as a whole, reports: Blood samples included most of the expanded thyroid clonotypes exceeding 0.001. Through a model of 13 V-J features, ophthalmopathy was separated from stable hyperthyroidism.

Amplified regions were TCR beta CDR3 sequences from RNA transcripts. The study used the HTBI primer set for a first-round RT-PCR of the TCR CDR3. TCRdb re-called the multiplex PCR reads with MiXCR, one entry per CDR3 protein. The profile shows about 380,000 distinct CDR3 sequences, about 15% of them singletons. In this sample, this clonotype turned up many times. Antigen: not known. Germline trimming cut 6 bases from V and 1 base from J; bases unmatched to any gene: 11. The CDR3 is 16 amino acids. PBMCs stemmed from approximately 10 ml fresh peripheral blood. The source material was blood. The source of this sequence is a woman aged 60-75 years with Graves' hyperthyroidism. This chain joins TRBV12-3 or TRBV12-4 and TRBJ2-5, with TRBD1 matching 7 bases. The CDR3 is CASRQLDRVCQETQYF. The CDR3 DNA reads TGTGCCAGCAGACAACTTGACAGGGTATGCCAAGAGACCCAGTACTTC.